This T cell receptor beta chain emerged from a study of blood T cell repertoires in COVID-19. Overall study: The samples span acute and convalescent COVID-19 from the United States, Italy and Spain.

Some clones are missing from TCRdb's copy, which holds only in-frame ones; the method was immunoSEQ multiplex PCR. The sample carries around 130,000 clones, 65% to 85% recorded once. Unmatched junction bases numbered 3, after V lost 1 base and J lost 1 base. Germline CDR1 and CDR2: SGHKS and YYEKEE (reference sequence). The CDR3 sequence is 18 residues long. The receptor comes from a woman aged 80 or over with acute or convalescent COVID-19. Sequencing was done on a sample of peripheral blood. This chain links TRBV5-5 with TRBJ2-6, with 12 bases aligning to TRBD1. In nucleotides, the CDR3 is TGTGCCAGCAGCTTGAGGGGACAGGGGGCTTCTGGGGCCAACGTCCTGACTTTC. As protein: CASSLRGQGASGANVLTF.